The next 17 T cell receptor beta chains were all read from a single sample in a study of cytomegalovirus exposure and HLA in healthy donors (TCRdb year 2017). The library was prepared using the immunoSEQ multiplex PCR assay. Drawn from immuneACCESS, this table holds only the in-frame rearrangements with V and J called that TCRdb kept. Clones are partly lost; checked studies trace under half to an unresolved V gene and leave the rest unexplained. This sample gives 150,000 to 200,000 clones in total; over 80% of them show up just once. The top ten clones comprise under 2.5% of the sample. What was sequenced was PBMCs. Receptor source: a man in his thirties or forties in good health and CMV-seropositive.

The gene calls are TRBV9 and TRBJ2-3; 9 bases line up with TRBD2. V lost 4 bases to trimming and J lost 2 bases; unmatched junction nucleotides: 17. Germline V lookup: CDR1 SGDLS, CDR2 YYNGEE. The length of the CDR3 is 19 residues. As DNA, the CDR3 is TGTGCCAGCAGCTCCCCGGGGGGTAGCGGGGGAAGTATCACAGATACGCAGTATTTT. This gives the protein CASSSPGGSGGSITDTQYF.

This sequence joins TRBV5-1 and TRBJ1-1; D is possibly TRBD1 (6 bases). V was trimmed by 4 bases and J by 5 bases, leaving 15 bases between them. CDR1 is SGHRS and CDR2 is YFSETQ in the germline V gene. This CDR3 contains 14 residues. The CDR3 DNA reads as TGCGCCAGCAGCATGAGGGGGGGGGCGACTGAAGCTTTCTTT. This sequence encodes CASSMRGGATEAFF.

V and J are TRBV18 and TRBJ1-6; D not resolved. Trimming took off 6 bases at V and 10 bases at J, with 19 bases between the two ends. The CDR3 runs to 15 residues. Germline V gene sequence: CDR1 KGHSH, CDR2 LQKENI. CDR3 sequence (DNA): TGTGCCAGCTCTCCGGAATCCGGGATCGCATCACCCCTCCACTTT. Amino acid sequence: CASSPESGIASPLHF. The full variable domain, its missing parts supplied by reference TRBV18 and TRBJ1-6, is NAGVMQNPRHLVRRRGQEARLRCSPMKGHSHVYWYRQLPEEGLKFMVYLQKENIIDESGMPKERFSAEFPKEGPSILRIQQVVRGDSAAYFCASSPESGIASPLHFGNGTRLTVT.

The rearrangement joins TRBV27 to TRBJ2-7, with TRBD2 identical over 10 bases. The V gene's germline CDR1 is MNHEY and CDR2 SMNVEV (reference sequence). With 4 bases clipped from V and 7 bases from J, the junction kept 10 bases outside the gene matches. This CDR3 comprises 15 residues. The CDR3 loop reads CASSSNQRGGGEQYF. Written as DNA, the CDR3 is TGTGCCAGCAGTTCCAATCAGCGGGGGGGCGGGGAGCAGTACTTC.

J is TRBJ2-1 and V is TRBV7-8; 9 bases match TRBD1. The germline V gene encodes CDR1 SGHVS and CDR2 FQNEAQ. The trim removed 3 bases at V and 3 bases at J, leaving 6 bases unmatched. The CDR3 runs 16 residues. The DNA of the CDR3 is TGTGCCAGCAGCTTTAGGGCGGGACAGGGCTACAATGAGCAGTTCTTC. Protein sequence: CASSFRAGQGYNEQFF.

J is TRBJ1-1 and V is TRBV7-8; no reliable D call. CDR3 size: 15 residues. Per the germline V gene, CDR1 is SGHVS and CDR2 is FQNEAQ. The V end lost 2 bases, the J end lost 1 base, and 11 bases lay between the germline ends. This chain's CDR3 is CASSLPYTGNTEAFF. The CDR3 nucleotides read TGTGCCAGCAGCTTACCTTACACGGGGAACACTGAAGCTTTCTTT.

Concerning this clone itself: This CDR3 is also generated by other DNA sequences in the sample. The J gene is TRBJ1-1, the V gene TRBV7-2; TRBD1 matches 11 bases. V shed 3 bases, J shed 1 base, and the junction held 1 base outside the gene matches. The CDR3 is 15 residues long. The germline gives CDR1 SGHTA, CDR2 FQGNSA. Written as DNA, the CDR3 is TGTGCCAGCAGCTTTGGGACAGGGGGGAACACTGAAGCTTTCTTT. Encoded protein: CASSFGTGGNTEAFF.

DNA for the CDR3: TGTGCCAGCAGTTTGGGGGGAGGATGGAACGAGCAGTACTTC. Translation: CASSLGGGWNEQYF. The chain couples TRBV27 to TRBJ2-7, with D possibly matching TRBD2 (6 bases). The CDR3 has 14 amino acids. Germline V lookup: CDR1 MNHEY, CDR2 SMNVEV (reference sequence). Trimming pared 3 bases from V and 5 bases from J, leaving 14 bases between.

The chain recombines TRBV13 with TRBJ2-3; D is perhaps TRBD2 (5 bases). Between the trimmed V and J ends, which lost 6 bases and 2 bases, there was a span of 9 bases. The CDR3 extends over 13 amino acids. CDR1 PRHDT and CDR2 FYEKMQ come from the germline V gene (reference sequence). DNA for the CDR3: TGTGCCAGCAGACCCGGGGTCACAGATACGCAGTATTTT. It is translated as CASRPGVTDTQYF.

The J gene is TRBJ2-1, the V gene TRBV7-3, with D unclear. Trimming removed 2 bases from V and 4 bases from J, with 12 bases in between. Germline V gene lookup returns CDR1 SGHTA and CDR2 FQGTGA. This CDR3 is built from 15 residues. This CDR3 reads CASSLSHQDYNEQFF. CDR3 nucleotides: TGTGCCAGCAGCTTATCCCACCAGGATTACAATGAGCAGTTCTTC.

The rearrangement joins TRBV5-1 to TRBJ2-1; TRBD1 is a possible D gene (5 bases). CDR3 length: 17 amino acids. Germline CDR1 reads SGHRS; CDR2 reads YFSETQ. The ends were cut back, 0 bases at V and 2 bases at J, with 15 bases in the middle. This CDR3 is CASSLVLTGWPYNEQFF. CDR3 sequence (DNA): TGCGCCAGCAGCTTGGTTTTAACAGGTTGGCCCTACAATGAGCAGTTCTTC.

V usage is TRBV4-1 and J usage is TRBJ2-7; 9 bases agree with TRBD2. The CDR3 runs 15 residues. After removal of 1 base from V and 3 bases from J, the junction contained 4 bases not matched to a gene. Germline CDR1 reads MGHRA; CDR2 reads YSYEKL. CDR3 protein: CASSQGLAGLYEQYF. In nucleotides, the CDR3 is TGCGCCAGCAGCCAAGGGCTAGCGGGGCTCTACGAGCAGTACTTC.

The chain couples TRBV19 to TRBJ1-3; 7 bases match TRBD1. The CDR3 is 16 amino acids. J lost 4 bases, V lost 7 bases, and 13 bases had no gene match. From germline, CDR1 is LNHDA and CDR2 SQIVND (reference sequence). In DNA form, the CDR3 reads TGTGCCAGTACCCCGGGGACAGCCGGGGTCGGAAACACCATATATTTT. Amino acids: CASTPGTAGVGNTIYF.

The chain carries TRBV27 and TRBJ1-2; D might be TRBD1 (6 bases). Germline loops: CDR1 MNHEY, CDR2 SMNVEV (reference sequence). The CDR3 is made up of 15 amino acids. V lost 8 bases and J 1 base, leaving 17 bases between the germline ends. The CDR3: CASRTLGAVNYGYTF. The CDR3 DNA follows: TGTGCCAGCCGCACCCTGGGGGCGGTTAACTATGGCTACACCTTC.

CDR3 sequence: CASSLIRGVGTEAFF. In nucleotides, the CDR3 is TGTGCCAGCAGCTTAATTCGCGGGGTAGGCACTGAAGCTTTCTTT. The chain uses TRBV7-2 and TRBJ1-1, with D hard to call. The CDR3 length is 15 residues. With 2 bases removed from V and 4 bases from J, the gap between germline ends came to 14 bases. Germline V gene sequence: CDR1 SGHTA, CDR2 FQGNSA.

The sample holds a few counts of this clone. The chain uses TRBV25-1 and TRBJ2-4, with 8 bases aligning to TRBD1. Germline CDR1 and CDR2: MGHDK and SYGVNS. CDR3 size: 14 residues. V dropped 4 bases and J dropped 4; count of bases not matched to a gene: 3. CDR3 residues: CASSVTGVKNIQYF. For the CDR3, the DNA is TGTGCCAGCAGTGTGACAGGGGTAAAAAACATTCAGTACTTC.

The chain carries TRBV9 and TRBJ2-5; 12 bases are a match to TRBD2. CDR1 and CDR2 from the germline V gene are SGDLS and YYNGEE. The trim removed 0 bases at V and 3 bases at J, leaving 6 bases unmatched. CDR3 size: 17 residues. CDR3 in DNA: TGTGCCAGCAGCGTAGCTCCTCCTAGCGGGGGGGAAGAGACCCAGTACTTC. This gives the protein CASSVAPPSGGEETQYF. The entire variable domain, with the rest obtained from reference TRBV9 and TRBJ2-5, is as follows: DSGVTQTPKHLITATGQRVTLRCSPRSGDLSVYWYQQSLDQGLQFLIQYYNGEERAKGNILERFSAQQFPDLHSELNLSSLELGDSALYFCASSVAPPSGGEETQYFGPGTRLLVL.